Below are 22 T cell receptor beta chains sequenced from a single sample in a study of Graves' ophthalmopathy and Graves' hyperthyroidism. TCR beta CDR3 regions were amplified from RNA transcripts. RT-PCR was first run with HTBI primers, then multiplex PCR in a second round. In TCRdb, the multiplex PCR reads were re-called with MiXCR into one record per CDR3 protein. Among over a million distinct CDR3 sequences listed, 36% were seen once. Sequences were obtained from peripheral blood or thyroid tissue (not recorded which). All receptors derive from an adult man with Graves' hyperthyroidism.

This chain uses TRBV6-6 with TRBJ2-2; D is ambiguous. The germline CDR1 and CDR2 sequences are MNHNY and SVGAGI (reference sequence). Trimming removed 2 bases at V and 3 bases at J, with 4 bases between. The CDR3 sequence is 13 residues long. In DNA, the CDR3 is TGTGCCAGCAGTTACCTCCACACCGGGGAGCTGTTTTTT. It translates to CASSYLHTGELFF.

This clonotype was observed many times. CDR3 sequence (DNA): TGTGCCACCAGCAGAGCGGGACAGGGAGGAGAGACCCAGTACTTC. This sequence encodes CATSRAGQGGETQYF. The chain carries TRBV15 and TRBJ2-5; 9 bases match TRBD1. CDR3 size: 15 residues. The V segment lost 1 base and the J segment 4 bases; nucleotides outside the gene matches: 4. In germline, CDR1 is LNHNV, CDR2 YYDKDF (reference sequence).

The rearrangement links TRBV6-1 to TRBJ2-7; 8 bases are shared with TRBD2. V shed 5 bases and J 4 bases; nucleotides not matched to a gene: 10. Germline loops: CDR1 MNHNS, CDR2 SASEGT. The CDR3 has 15 residues. The CDR3 DNA sequence: TGTGCCAGCAGTCCAATAGCGGGAACTTCTTACGAGCAGTACTTC. This translates into CASSPIAGTSYEQYF.

The chain uses TRBV10-3 and TRBJ1-1; no reliable D call. The CDR3 runs to 10 residues. Trimming left V 10 bases short and J 0 bases short, with 3 bases between. Per germline, CDR1 ENHRY and CDR2 SYGVKD. CDR3 sequence reads: CATMNTEAFF. In nucleotides, the CDR3 is TGTGCCACGATGAACACTGAAGCTTTCTTT.

The rearrangement links TRBV20-1 to TRBJ2-7; the match to TRBD2 covers 13 bases. Unmatched junction bases numbered 12, after V lost 6 bases and J lost 4 bases. There are 16 residues in the CDR3. The germline V gene has CDR1 DFQATT and CDR2 SNEGSKA (reference sequence). The CDR3 DNA reads TGCAGTGCAACCGGGACTAGCGGGAAGACCGGGTACGAGCAGTACTTC. It translates to CSATGTSGKTGYEQYF.

Points on this clonotype: A read error may be the cause here, since a much bigger clone is one base away. The chain combines TRBV7-8 with TRBJ2-2; perhaps TRBD1 as D (5 bases). CDR3 length: 15 amino acids. The V end lost 5 bases, the J end lost 3 bases, and 13 bases lay between the germline ends. Germline loops: CDR1 SGHVS, CDR2 FQNEAQ. The CDR3 DNA sequence: TGTGCCAGCAGCCAAGCAGGGTTGCACACCGGGGAGCTGTTTTTT. This sequence encodes CASSQAGLHTGELFF.

This clonotype was picked up many times. The rearrangement uses TRBV7-2 and TRBJ1-2; a possible D gene is TRBD1 (5 bases). Germline V lookup: CDR1 SGHTA, CDR2 FQGNSA. V was cut by 0 bases and J by 6 bases, with 14 bases left in between. CDR3 size: 15 residues. The CDR3 coding sequence is TGTGCCAGCAGCTTAGCGCTGTCAGGGATCGATGGCTACACCTTC. This sequence encodes CASSLALSGIDGYTF.

The chain uses TRBV7-9 and TRBJ1-1; 8 bases agree with TRBD1. Germline assignment: CDR1 SEHNR and CDR2 FQNEAQ (reference sequence). This CDR3 region has 18 residues. J was trimmed by 3 bases and V by 6 bases; bases with no gene match: 18. In nucleotides, the CDR3 is TGTGCCAGCAGTGGACACGGCGGCATACAGGGGGAGGACACTGAAGCTTTCTTT. Protein product: CASSGHGGIQGEDTEAFF.

This clonotype showed up just a few times. The V gene is TRBV12-3 or TRBV12-4, the J gene TRBJ2-7; D possibly uses TRBD1 or TRBD2 (5 bases each). Trimming shortened V by 6 bases and J by 3 bases, and 18 bases separated the two germline ends. The CDR3 is 15 amino acids. The CDR3 DNA sequence: TGTGCCAGCAGCTCAATGACGGGACCACTCTACGAGCAGTACTTC. Translating it yields CASSSMTGPLYEQYF.

The sample holds a few counts of this clonotype. The chain joins TRBV20-1 to TRBJ2-2, with 11 bases fitting TRBD1. The junction had 9 bases not matched to a gene; V was cut back by 3 bases and J by 6 bases. In germline, CDR1 is DFQATT, CDR2 SNEGSKA (reference sequence). This CDR3 region has 16 residues. The CDR3 protein is CSARARTGGESGELFF. CDR3 DNA: TGCAGTGCTAGGGCCCGGACAGGGGGCGAATCCGGGGAGCTGTTTTTT.

This clonotype turned up a few times. This chain uses TRBV29-1 with TRBJ2-3; no clear D. CDR1 is SQVTM, CDR2 ANQGSEA, per germline. Trimming shortened V by 4 bases and J by 1 base, and 6 bases separated the two germline ends. The CDR3 has 12 amino acids. CDR3 coding DNA: TGCAGCGTTGTATCGCGCACAGATACGCAGTATTTT. Encoded protein: CSVVSRTDTQYF.

The chain uses TRBV10-2 and TRBJ1-2, with D perhaps TRBD1 (6 bases). V lost 2 bases and J 8 bases, leaving 12 bases between the germline ends. Germline V gene lookup returns CDR1 WSHSY and CDR2 SAAADI. The CDR3 contains 13 residues. The CDR3 loop reads CASSEPDSAGYTF. DNA of the CDR3: TGCGCCAGCAGTGAGCCGGACAGCGCCGGCTACACCTTC.

The sample holds one count of this clonotype. The V call is TRBV11-2, the J call TRBJ2-7; 8 bases are a match to TRBD1. Germline values: CDR1 SGHAT, CDR2 FQNNGV. CDR3 size: 14 residues. V lost 10 bases, J lost 3 bases, and 11 bases stayed unmatched. CDR3 bases: TGTGCCAACAGTTTACAGGGGGGAGGCTACGAGCAGTACTTC. Protein: CANSLQGGGYEQYF.

The genes are TRBV29-1 and TRBJ2-5, with D tentatively TRBD2 (6 bases). Germline V lookup: CDR1 SQVTM, CDR2 ANQGSEA. The CDR3 contains 12 residues. Trimming cost V 5 bases and J 5 bases, with 12 bases left between them. The CDR3 bases are TGCAGCGTTTTATCAGGGAGGGAGACCCAGTACTTC. Amino acid sequence: CSVLSGRETQYF.

In its sample, this clonotype was seen many times. The genes are TRBV11-2 and TRBJ2-7, with TRBD1 identical over 9 bases. This CDR3 spans 14 amino acids. V lost 5 bases, J lost 4 bases, and 6 bases stayed unmatched. CDR1 is SGHAT, CDR2 FQNNGV, per germline. The CDR3 reads CASSPGTGWYEQYF. In DNA, the CDR3 is TGTGCCAGCAGCCCGGGGACAGGGTGGTACGAGCAGTACTTC.

This clonotype came up many times. The CDR3 loop is CSAPSWGLADTEAFF. The CDR3 DNA reads TGCAGTGCTCCCTCGTGGGGGCTTGCGGACACTGAAGCTTTCTTT. The J gene is TRBJ1-1, the V gene TRBV20-1; D is perhaps TRBD1 (6 bases). This CDR3 has 15 residues. Germline values: CDR1 DFQATT, CDR2 SNEGSKA (reference sequence). V was pared by 5 bases and J by 3 bases, with 19 bases between.

Notes on this clonotype: No conserved phenylalanine or tryptophan ends this CDR3, so it is likely a read error. The gene calls are TRBV11-2 and TRBJ2-7; 8 bases map to TRBD2. V lost 6 bases and J lost 6; bases outside the gene matches: 13. CDR1 is SGHAT and CDR2 is FQNNGV in the germline V gene. CDR3 size: 15 residues. For the CDR3, the DNA is TGTGCCAGCAGAACAAGGACTAGCAGGACGGGCGAGCAGTACCTC. Residues: CASRTRTSRTGEQYL.

This clonotype has just a few counts. V gene TRBV2 combines with J gene TRBJ2-7, with D perhaps assigned TRBD1 or TRBD2 (7 bases each). V lost 2 bases and J lost 0, with 11 bases in between. Germline V lookup: CDR1 SNHLY, CDR2 FYNNEI. The length of the CDR3 is 15 residues. The DNA of the CDR3 is TGTGCCAGCAGTGAACAGGGGGGGACCTCCTACGAGCAGTACTTC. Protein sequence: CASSEQGGTSYEQYF.

This clonotype was recorded at least ten times. The rearrangement uses TRBV14 and TRBJ2-5, with 10 positions matching TRBD1. The CDR3 contains 14 residues. Germline loops: CDR1 SGHDN, CDR2 FVKESK. V gave up 4 bases and J gave up 4 bases; unmatched junction bases: 3. CDR3 in amino acids: CASSRTGGRETQYF. The DNA of the CDR3 is TGTGCCAGCAGCCGGACAGGGGGACGAGAGACCCAGTACTTC.

This clonotype turned up a few times. The rearrangement uses TRBV7-9 and TRBJ2-7, with D perhaps matching TRBD2 (6 bases). CDR1 and CDR2 from the germline V gene are SEHNR and FQNEAQ (reference sequence). The CDR3 contains 21 residues. Trimming pared 2 bases from V and 0 bases from J, leaving 29 bases between. CDR3 nucleotide sequence: TGTGCCAGCAGCTTACAGCGGGTGAAGCTTGAGGGCGCCTCACGCTCCTACGAGCAGTACTTC. Encoded protein: CASSLQRVKLEGASRSYEQYF. Drawing the rest from reference TRBV7-9 and TRBJ2-7, the complete variable domain is DTGVSQNPRHKITKRGQNVTFRCDPISEHNRLYWYRQTLGQGPEFLTYFQNEAQLEKSRLLSDRFSAERPKGSFSTLEIQRTEQGDSAMYLCASSLQRVKLEGASRSYEQYFGPGTRLTVT.

The chain recombines TRBV4-1 with TRBJ1-5; 7 bases are shared with TRBD1. Germline V CDR1 and CDR2: MGHRA, YSYEKL. With 1 base clipped from V and 5 bases from J, the junction kept 5 bases outside the gene matches. The CDR3 is 15 amino acids. The CDR3 region is CASSQVDRFDQPQHF. CDR3 sequence (DNA): TGCGCCAGCAGCCAAGTGGACAGGTTCGATCAGCCCCAGCATTTT.

This clonotype appeared a few times. V and J are TRBV30 and TRBJ2-5; 7 nucleotides agree with TRBD1. V shed 1 base and J 8 bases; nucleotides not matched to a gene: 4. Germline values: CDR1 GTSNPN, CDR2 SVGIG (reference sequence). There are 12 residues in the CDR3. CDR3 sequence (DNA): TGTGCCTGGAGTGACAGGGGACATACCCAGTACTTC. Amino acids: CAWSDRGHTQYF.